The TCR beta chain under discussion was sequenced for a study of T cell responses to AZD1222 COVID-19 vaccine. This clone was recorded once. The CDR3 runs 16 residues. Germline CDR1 and CDR2: LGHNA and YNFKEQ. The V gene lost 4 bases and the J gene lost 5 bases, with 20 bases spanning the gap. Libraries were prepared by immunoSEQ multiplex PCR; TCRdb keeps only in-frame clonotypes and omits some of them. Of 200,000 or so clones in the sample, 90% were seen once. The rearrangement joins TRBV4-2 to TRBJ2-5; either TRBD1 or TRBD2 may fit D (6 bases each). The source is an adult in good health. Sequencing was performed on peripheral blood, taken on day 0 of AZD1222 vaccination. The CDR3, as DNA: TGTGCCAGCAGCCCTACCCCAGAACGGGGGCGGGAGACCCAGTACTTC. Its translation: CASSPTPERGRETQYF.